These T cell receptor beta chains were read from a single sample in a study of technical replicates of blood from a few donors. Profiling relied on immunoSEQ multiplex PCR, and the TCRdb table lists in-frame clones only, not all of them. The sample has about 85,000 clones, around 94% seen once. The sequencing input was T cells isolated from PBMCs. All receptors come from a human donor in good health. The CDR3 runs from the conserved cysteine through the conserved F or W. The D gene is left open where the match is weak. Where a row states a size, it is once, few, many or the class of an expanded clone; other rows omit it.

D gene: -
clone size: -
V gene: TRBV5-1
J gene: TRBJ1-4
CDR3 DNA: TGCGCCAGCAGCCTGATCCTCGGGGAAAAACTGTTTTTT
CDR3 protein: CASSLILGEKLFF

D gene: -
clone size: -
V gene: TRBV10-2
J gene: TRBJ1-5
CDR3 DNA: TGCGCCAGCAGTGTTTGGGGGCCTAGCAATCAGCCCCAGCATTTT
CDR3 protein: CASSVWGPSNQPQHF

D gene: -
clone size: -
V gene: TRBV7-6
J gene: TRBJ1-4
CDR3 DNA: TGTGCCAGCAGCTTAGACTTCTACCCGGGTAATGAAAAACTGTTTTTT
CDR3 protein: CASSLDFYPGNEKLFF

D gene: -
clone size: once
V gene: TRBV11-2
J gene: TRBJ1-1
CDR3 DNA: TGTGCCAGCAGCTTAGTGCGACAGACGAACACTGAAGCTTTCTTT
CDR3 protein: CASSLVRQTNTEAFF

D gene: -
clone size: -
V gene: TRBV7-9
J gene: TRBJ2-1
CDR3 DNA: TGTGCCAGCAGCCCACAAGGGGATGGGGAGCAGTTCTTC
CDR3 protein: CASSPQGDGEQFF

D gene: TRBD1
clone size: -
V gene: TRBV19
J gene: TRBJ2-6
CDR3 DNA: TGTGCCAGTAGTAAGGGACAGGGCTCTGGGGCCAACGTCCTGACTTTC
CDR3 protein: CASSKGQGSGANVLTF

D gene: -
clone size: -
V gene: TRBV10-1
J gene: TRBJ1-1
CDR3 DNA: TGCGCCAGCAGTGAGTCTGGGGACTGGGATGGGGAAGCTTTCTTT
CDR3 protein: CASSESGDWDGEAFF

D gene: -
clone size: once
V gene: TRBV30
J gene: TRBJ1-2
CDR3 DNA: TGTGCCTCCACCAGGGCTAACTATGGCTACACCTTC
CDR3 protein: CASTRANYGYTF

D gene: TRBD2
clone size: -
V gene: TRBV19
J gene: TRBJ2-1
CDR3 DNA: TGTGCCAGTAGTATGTTTCTAGCGGGGGCCTACAATGAGCAGTTCTTC
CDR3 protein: CASSMFLAGAYNEQFF

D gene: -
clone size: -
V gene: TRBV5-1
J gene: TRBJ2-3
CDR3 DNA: TGCGCCAGCAACTTGGACGCGCCAGATACGCAGTATTTT
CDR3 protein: CASNLDAPDTQYF

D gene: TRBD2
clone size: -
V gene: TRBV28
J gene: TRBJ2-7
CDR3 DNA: TGTGCCAGCAGTTTACTAGCGGCGAAGGGGCAGTACTTC
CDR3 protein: CASSLLAAKGQYF

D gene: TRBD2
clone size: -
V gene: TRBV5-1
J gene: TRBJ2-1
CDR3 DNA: TGCGCCAGCAGCTTGGCTGCCCCCGCGGGGGGGCCCTACAATGAGCAGTTCTTC
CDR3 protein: CASSLAAPAGGPYNEQFF

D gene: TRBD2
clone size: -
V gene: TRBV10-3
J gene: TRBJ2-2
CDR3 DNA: TGTGCCATCTCACCACTAGCGGGGGGGCCCGGGGAGCTGTTTTTT
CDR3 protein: CAISPLAGGPGELFF

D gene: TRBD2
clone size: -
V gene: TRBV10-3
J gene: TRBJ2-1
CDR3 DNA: TGTGCCATCAGTGAGCGGGGGCTAGCGGGAGGTAATGAGCAGTTCTTC
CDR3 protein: CAISERGLAGGNEQFF

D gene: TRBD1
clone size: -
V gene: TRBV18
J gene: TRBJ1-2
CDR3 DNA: TGTGCCAGCTCACCCAATGACAGGGATGGATGGTATGGCTACACCTTC
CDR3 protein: CASSPNDRDGWYGYTF

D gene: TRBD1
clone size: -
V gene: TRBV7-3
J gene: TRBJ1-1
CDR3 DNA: TGTGCCAGCCAACTTGGACAGGGGGCAGGCACTGAAGCTTTCTTT
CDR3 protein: CASQLGQGAGTEAFF

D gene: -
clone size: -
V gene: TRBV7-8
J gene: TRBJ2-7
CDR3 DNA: TGTGCCAGCAGCTTCCCGGGACTGAGCTCCTACGAGCAGTACTTC
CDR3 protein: CASSFPGLSSYEQYF

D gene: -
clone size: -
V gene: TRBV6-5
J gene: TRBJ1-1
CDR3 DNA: TGTGCCAGCAGTTATCGGTTTATGACTGAAGCTTTCTTT
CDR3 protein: CASSYRFMTEAFF

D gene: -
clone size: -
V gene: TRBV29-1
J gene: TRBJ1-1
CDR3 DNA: TGCAGCGTTGTGTCTGGGGGCGCTGAAGCTTTCTTT
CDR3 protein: CSVVSGGAEAFF

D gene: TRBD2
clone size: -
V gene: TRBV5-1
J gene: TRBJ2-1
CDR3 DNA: TGCGCCAGCAGCTTCACCTTCGTCCTAGCGGGCCAAAGCTCCTACAATGAGCAGTTCTTC
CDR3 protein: CASSFTFVLAGQSSYNEQFF

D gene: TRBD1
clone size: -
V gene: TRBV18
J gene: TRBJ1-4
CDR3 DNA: TGTGCCAGCTCGGACAGGGCGACTAATGAAAAACTGTTTTTT
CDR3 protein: CASSDRATNEKLFF

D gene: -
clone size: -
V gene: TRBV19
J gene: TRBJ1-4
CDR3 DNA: TGTGCCAGTAGTAACCGGGACACAGAAAAACTGTTTTTT
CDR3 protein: CASSNRDTEKLFF

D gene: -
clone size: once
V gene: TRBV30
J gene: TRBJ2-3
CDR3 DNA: TGTGCCTGGAGTTTCAGGGATACGCAGTATTTT
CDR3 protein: CAWSFRDTQYF

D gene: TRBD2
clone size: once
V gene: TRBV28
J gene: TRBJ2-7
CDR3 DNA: TGTGCCAGCAGTTTATACCCCAGTCCTAGCGGGACCACTCGGGAGCAGTACTTC
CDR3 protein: CASSLYPSPSGTTREQYF

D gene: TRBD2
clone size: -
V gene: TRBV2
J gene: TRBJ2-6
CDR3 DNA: TGTGCCAGCAGTGAGGCCTTGGGACTAGCGGGAGTTTTTGGGGCCAACGTCCTGACTTTC
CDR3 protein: CASSEALGLAGVFGANVLTF

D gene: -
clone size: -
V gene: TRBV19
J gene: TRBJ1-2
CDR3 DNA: TGTGCCAGTAGTATAAGTGCTTTTGGACCGGAGGGAGCTAACTATGGCTACACCTTC
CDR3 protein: CASSISAFGPEGANYGYTF

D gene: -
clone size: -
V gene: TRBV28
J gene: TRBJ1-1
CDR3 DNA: TGTGCCAGCAGTATTCCCTGGACAGAAGTAATGAACACTGAAGCTTTCTTT
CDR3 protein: CASSIPWTEVMNTEAFF

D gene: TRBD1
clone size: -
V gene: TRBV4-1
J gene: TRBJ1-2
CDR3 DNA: TGCGCCAGCAGCCAAGATAACAGGGGTGTGTATGGCTACACCTTC
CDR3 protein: CASSQDNRGVYGYTF

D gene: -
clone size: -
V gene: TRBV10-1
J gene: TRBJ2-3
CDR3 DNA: TGCGCCAGCAGCCCCATTACAGGAACTAGCACAGATACGCAGTATTTT
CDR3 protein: CASSPITGTSTDTQYF

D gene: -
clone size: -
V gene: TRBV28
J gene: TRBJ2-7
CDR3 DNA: TGTGCCAGCAGTTCCCCAGGGTACGAGCAGTACTTC
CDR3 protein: CASSSPGYEQYF

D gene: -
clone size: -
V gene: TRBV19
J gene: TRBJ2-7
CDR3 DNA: TGTGCCAGTAGTTCCGGGGTTGGAACCTACGAGCAGTACTTC
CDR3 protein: CASSSGVGTYEQYF

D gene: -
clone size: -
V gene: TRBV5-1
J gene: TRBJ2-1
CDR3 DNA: TGCGCCAGCAGCTGGCGGGGCAGCAATGAGCAGTTCTTC
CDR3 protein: CASSWRGSNEQFF

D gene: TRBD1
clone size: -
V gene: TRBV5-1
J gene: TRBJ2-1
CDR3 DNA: TGCGCCAGTCGACAGGGGACCAATGAGCAGTTCTTC
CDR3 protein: CASRQGTNEQFF

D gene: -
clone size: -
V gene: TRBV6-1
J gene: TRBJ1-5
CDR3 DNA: TGTGCCAGCAGTCCGACGGGGGGGGTAAATCAGCCCCAGCATTTT
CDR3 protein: CASSPTGGVNQPQHF

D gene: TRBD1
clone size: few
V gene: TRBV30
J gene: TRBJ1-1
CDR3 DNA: TGTGCCTGGGGCCCAGGGGGCGTCACTGAAGCTTTCTTT
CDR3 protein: CAWGPGGVTEAFF

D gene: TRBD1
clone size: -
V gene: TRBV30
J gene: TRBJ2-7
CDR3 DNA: TGTGCCTGGAGTGCCGGGACAGGGTCCCACGAGCAGTACTTC
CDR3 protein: CAWSAGTGSHEQYF

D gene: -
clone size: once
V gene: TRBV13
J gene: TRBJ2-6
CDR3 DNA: TGTGCCAGCAGCTTATTGTCGAGTGCAGGGCAGGAATCTGGGGCCAACGTCCTGACTTTC
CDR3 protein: CASSLLSSAGQESGANVLTF

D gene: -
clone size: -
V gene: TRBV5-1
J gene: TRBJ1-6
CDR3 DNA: TGCGCCAGCAGCTTGGTCGTCCGGGGGGCCTCCTATAATTCACCCCTCCACTTT
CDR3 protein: CASSLVVRGASYNSPLHF

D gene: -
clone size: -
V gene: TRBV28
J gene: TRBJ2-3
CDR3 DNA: TGTGCCAGCAGCCCCGGTGACACAGATACGCAGTATTTT
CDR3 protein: CASSPGDTDTQYF

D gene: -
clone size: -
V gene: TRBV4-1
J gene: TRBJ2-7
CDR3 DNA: TGCGCCAGCAGCCATGATATGAGCTCCTACGAGCAGTACTTC
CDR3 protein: CASSHDMSSYEQYF

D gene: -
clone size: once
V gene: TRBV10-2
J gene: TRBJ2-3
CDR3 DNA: TGCGCCAGCACCCTCCTTGTTCGCACAGATACGCAGTATTTT
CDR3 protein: CASTLLVRTDTQYF

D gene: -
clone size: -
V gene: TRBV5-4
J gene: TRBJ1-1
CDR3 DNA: TGTGCCAGCAGCTTCCAGGGAAACACTGAAGCTTTCTTT
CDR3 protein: CASSFQGNTEAFF

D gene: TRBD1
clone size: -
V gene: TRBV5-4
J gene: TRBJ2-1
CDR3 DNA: TGTGCCAGCAGCCAAAAGACAGGGAGTTCCTACAATGAGCAGTTCTTC
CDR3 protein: CASSQKTGSSYNEQFF

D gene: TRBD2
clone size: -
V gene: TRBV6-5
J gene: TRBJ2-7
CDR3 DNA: TGTGCCAGCAGTCGGACTAGCGGATCCTACGAGCAGTACTTC
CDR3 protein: CASSRTSGSYEQYF

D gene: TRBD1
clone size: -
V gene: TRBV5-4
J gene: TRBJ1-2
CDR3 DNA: TGTGCCAGCAGCCCCAGACAGGGTTATGGCTACACCTTC
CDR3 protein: CASSPRQGYGYTF

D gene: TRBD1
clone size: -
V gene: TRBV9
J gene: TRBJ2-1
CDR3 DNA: TGTGCCAGCAGCGTAGGGGACAGGGGCCATGAGCAGTTCTTC
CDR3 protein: CASSVGDRGHEQFF

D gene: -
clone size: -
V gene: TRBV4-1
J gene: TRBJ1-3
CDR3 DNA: TGCGCCAGCAGCCGCCTCCTTCCCGGCTCTGGAAACACCATATATTTT
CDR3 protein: CASSRLLPGSGNTIYF

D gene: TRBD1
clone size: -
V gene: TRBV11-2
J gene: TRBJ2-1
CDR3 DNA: TGTGCCAGCAGCTCCCGGGACAGGGGTTTTGGGGAGCAGTTCTTC
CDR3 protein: CASSSRDRGFGEQFF

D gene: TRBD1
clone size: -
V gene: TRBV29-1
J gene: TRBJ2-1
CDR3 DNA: TGCAGCGTTGAAGATCTAGGGACAGGGGCACCGACGACGTACAATGAGCAGTTCTTC
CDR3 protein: CSVEDLGTGAPTTYNEQFF

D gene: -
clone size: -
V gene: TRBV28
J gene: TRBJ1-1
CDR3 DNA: TGTGCCAGCATCCCTTTTCGCAGGGTGAACACTGAAGCTTTCTTT
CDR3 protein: CASIPFRRVNTEAFF

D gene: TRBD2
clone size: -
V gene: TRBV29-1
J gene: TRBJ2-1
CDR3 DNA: TGCAGCGTTGGACCTAGCGGAAACTCCTACAATGAGCAGTTCTTC
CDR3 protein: CSVGPSGNSYNEQFF

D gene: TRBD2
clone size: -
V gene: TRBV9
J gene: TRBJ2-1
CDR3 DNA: TGTGCCAGCAGCGTAGCACTAGCGGGGGGGGACGGCTCCTACAATGAGCAGTTCTTC
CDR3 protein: CASSVALAGGDGSYNEQFF

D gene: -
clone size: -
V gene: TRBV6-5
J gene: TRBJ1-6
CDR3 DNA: TGTGCCAGCAGGAGAGATGGTCTCCTCCACTTT
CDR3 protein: CASRRDGLLHF